These 18 T cell receptor beta chains share one sample of origin, sequenced in a study of OX40 agonist ivuxolimab in advanced cancers. Library creation used the immunoSEQ multiplex PCR assay. Not all clones reach the TCRdb copy of this immuneACCESS table, which keeps in-frame sequences only. Checked studies attribute under half of the gap to unresolved V genes and leave the rest unexplained. The sample profile shows approximately 70,000 clones; 70% to 90% of them were found once. The top ten hold 0.85% to 1.3% of the sample. Specimen: CD4+ or CD8+ T cells sorted from blood, collected in a trial of the OX40 agonist ivuxolimab. These receptors were taken from an adult with an advanced solid tumor such as melanoma, head and neck, liver or kidney cancer.

This chain links TRBV27 with TRBJ1-2; perhaps TRBD1 as D (5 bases). Germline V lookup: CDR1 MNHEY, CDR2 SMNVEV (reference sequence). V was clipped by 2 bases and J by 4 bases, with 11 bases between them. The CDR3 is made up of 14 amino acids. The CDR3 is CASSLIGARYGYTF. The CDR3, as DNA: TGTGCCAGCAGTTTAATAGGGGCCCGCTATGGCTACACCTTC.

V usage is TRBV29-1 and J usage is TRBJ2-2; D might be TRBD1 (8 bases). CDR1 SQVTM and CDR2 ANQGSEA come from the germline V gene. This CDR3 is built from 16 residues. The V and J ends lost 3 bases and 3 bases respectively, with 17 bases between them. CDR3 DNA sequence: TGCAGCGTTGAGGGAACAGGGGGGGTTCACACCGGGGAGCTGTTTTTT. This gives the protein CSVEGTGGVHTGELFF.

The rearrangement links TRBV14 to TRBJ1-1, with D unresolved. Germline V lookup: CDR1 SGHDN, CDR2 FVKESK. Between the trimmed V and J ends, which lost 4 bases and 0 bases, there was a span of 6 bases. This CDR3 contains 13 residues. DNA for the CDR3: TGTGCCAGCAGCCTAGGGCTGAACACTGAAGCTTTCTTT. It translates to CASSLGLNTEAFF.

The V call is TRBV30, the J call TRBJ2-4; D is unclear. Germline CDR1 and CDR2: GTSNPN and SVGIG (reference sequence). With 0 bases removed from V and 6 bases from J, the gap between germline ends came to 9 bases. The CDR3 has 13 amino acids. The CDR3 loop reads CAWSVSVGNIQYF. The CDR3 region has the DNA TGTGCCTGGAGTGTATCAGTGGGAAACATTCAGTACTTC.

The rearrangement uses TRBV5-1 and TRBJ2-3; the match to TRBD2 covers 9 bases. Germline-derived CDR1 and CDR2 are SGHRS and YFSETQ. The CDR3 has 17 residues. With 6 bases clipped from V and 2 bases from J, the junction kept 13 bases outside the gene matches. The CDR3 protein is CASKERGDLRVTDTQYF. Written as DNA, the CDR3 is TGCGCCAGCAAAGAGCGGGGGGACCTAAGGGTCACAGATACGCAGTATTTT. Supplemented by reference TRBV5-1 and TRBJ2-3, the full variable domain reads KAGVTQTPRYLIKTRGQQVTLSCSPISGHRSVSWYQQTPGQGLQFLFEYFSETQRNKGNFPGRFSGRQFSNSRSEMNVSTLELGDSALYLCASKERGDLRVTDTQYFGPGTRLTVL.

For the CDR3, the DNA is TGTGCCAGCAGCAAGGACAGGGGTAGCGATGAGCAGTTCTTC. The encoded protein is CASSKDRGSDEQFF. The rearrangement uses TRBV7-9 and TRBJ2-1; the match to TRBD1 covers 9 bases. V shed 5 bases, J shed 8 bases, and the junction held 7 bases outside the gene matches. CDR1 SEHNR and CDR2 FQNEAQ come from the germline V gene (reference sequence). The CDR3 spans 14 residues.

The chain has TRBV4-1 and TRBJ2-1; D gene unclear. Germline CDR1 MGHRA, CDR2 YSYEKL. V lost 4 bases and J 5 bases, leaving 3 bases between the germline ends. The CDR3 consists of 11 residues. The CDR3 DNA follows: TGCGCCAGCAGCCGGGACAATGAGCAGTTCTTC. Amino acids: CASSRDNEQFF.

V gene TRBV6-5 combines with J gene TRBJ1-3, with TRBD1 identical over 10 bases. With V trimmed by 2 bases and J by 3 bases, 4 bases remained unmatched. CDR1 MNHEY and CDR2 SVGAGI come from the germline V gene. The CDR3 totals 16 residues. The CDR3 nucleotides are TGTGCCAGCAGTTACGAAGGGACAGGGGTTGGAAACACCATATATTTT. Protein: CASSYEGTGVGNTIYF.

The chain carries TRBV19 and TRBJ1-4; the match to TRBD1 covers 9 bases. V lost 5 bases to trimming and J lost 0 bases; unmatched junction nucleotides: 22. CDR1 and CDR2 (germline): LNHDA, SQIVND (reference sequence). This CDR3 region has 22 residues. For the CDR3, the DNA is TGTGCCAGTAGTGTCTCGGGACAGGGAAGTCCCCGATTTCCTGCAACTAATGAAAAACTGTTTTTT. Residues: CASSVSGQGSPRFPATNEKLFF. The variable domain in full, completed from reference TRBV19 and TRBJ1-4, reads DGGITQSPKYLFRKEGQNVTLSCEQNLNHDAMYWYRQDPGQGLRLIYYSQIVNDFQKGDIAEGYSVSREKKESFPLTVTSAQKNPTAFYLCASSVSGQGSPRFPATNEKLFFGSGTQLSVL.

The chain recombines TRBV5-1 with TRBJ2-5; unclear D gene. The CDR3 is 12 residues long. The germline V and J ends were trimmed by 4 bases and 12 bases, with 16 bases remaining between them. Germline V gives CDR1 SGHRS, CDR2 YFSETQ. The CDR3 DNA sequence: TGCGCCAGCAGCCTGGATCCGGGCCCAGAGTACTTC. This gives the protein CASSLDPGPEYF.

The V gene is TRBV6-6, the J gene TRBJ2-7; D remains ambiguous. V lost 0 bases, J lost 5 bases, and 8 bases lay in between. Germline CDR1 MNHNY, CDR2 SVGAGI (reference sequence). CDR3 length: 13 residues. CDR3 amino acids: CASSYSIYNEQYF. As DNA, the CDR3 is TGTGCCAGCAGTTACTCGATATATAACGAGCAGTACTTC.

This clone has only one observation. This sequence joins TRBV7-9 and TRBJ2-5; 7 positions match TRBD2. The trim removed 8 bases at V and 3 bases at J, leaving 6 bases unmatched. Germline lookup yields CDR1 SEHNR and CDR2 FQNEAQ (reference sequence). CDR3 length: 13 residues. The CDR3 nucleotides read TGTGCCAGCGGCACCGGGACTAAAGAGACCCAGTACTTC. Its translation is CASGTGTKETQYF.

CDR3 amino acids: CASSFPRAREGSGNTIYF. CDR3 nucleotide sequence: TGTGCCAGCAGTTTCCCCCGGGCCAGGGAGGGCTCTGGAAACACCATATATTTT. The chain uses TRBV27 and TRBJ1-3, with a weak D call TRBD1 (5 bases). The CDR3 is 18 amino acids. V lost 3 bases to trimming and J lost 0 bases, with 18 bases between them. Germline CDR1 MNHEY, CDR2 SMNVEV (reference sequence).

The chain has TRBV5-1 and TRBJ2-5, with a weak D call TRBD2 (7 bases). The length of the CDR3 is 14 residues. Germline loops: CDR1 SGHRS, CDR2 YFSETQ. The ends were cut back, 5 bases at V and 5 bases at J, with 16 bases in the middle. CDR3 sequence reads: CASRGGGPKETQYF. CDR3 DNA: TGCGCCAGCAGAGGGGGGGGGCCGAAGGAGACCCAGTACTTC.

The V call is TRBV25-1, the J call TRBJ2-7; tentative D call: TRBD1 (6 bases). The CDR3 totals 12 residues. V dropped 5 bases and J dropped 3 bases, with 8 bases sitting between them. Germline V CDR1 and CDR2: MGHDK, SYGVNS. The CDR3 reads CASSRGIYEQYF. DNA for the CDR3: TGTGCCAGCAGTAGGGGGATCTACGAGCAGTACTTC.

This chain links TRBV5-1 with TRBJ1-3; D is ambiguous. V was cut by 0 bases and J by 3 bases, with 7 bases left in between. Per germline, CDR1 SGHRS and CDR2 YFSETQ. The CDR3 sequence is 14 residues long. In DNA, the CDR3 is TGCGCCAGCAGCTTGGGGGCAGTTGGAAACACCATATATTTT. Translation: CASSLGAVGNTIYF. Full variable domain (missing parts from reference TRBV5-1 and TRBJ1-3): KAGVTQTPRYLIKTRGQQVTLSCSPISGHRSVSWYQQTPGQGLQFLFEYFSETQRNKGNFPGRFSGRQFSNSRSEMNVSTLELGDSALYLCASSLGAVGNTIYFGEGSWLTVV.

The rearrangement links TRBV4-1 to TRBJ2-7; TRBD2 agrees at 7 bases. Germline loops: CDR1 MGHRA, CDR2 YSYEKL. This CDR3 is 15 amino acids long. The junction had 4 bases not matched to a gene; V was cut back by 0 bases and J by 2 bases. In DNA form, the CDR3 reads TGCGCCAGCAGCCAAGAAGGGAGGGTTCCCTACGAGCAGTACTTC. Translated, it gives CASSQEGRVPYEQYF.

The chain joins TRBV5-4 to TRBJ2-1; no firm D call. V was cut by 8 bases and J by 0 bases, with 15 bases left in between. The CDR3 sequence is 15 residues long. Germline loops: CDR1 SGHNT, CDR2 YYREEE (reference sequence). CDR3 coding DNA: TGTGCCAGTCAAGATGGGCTCAACTCCTACAATGAGCAGTTCTTC. Its protein product is CASQDGLNSYNEQFF.